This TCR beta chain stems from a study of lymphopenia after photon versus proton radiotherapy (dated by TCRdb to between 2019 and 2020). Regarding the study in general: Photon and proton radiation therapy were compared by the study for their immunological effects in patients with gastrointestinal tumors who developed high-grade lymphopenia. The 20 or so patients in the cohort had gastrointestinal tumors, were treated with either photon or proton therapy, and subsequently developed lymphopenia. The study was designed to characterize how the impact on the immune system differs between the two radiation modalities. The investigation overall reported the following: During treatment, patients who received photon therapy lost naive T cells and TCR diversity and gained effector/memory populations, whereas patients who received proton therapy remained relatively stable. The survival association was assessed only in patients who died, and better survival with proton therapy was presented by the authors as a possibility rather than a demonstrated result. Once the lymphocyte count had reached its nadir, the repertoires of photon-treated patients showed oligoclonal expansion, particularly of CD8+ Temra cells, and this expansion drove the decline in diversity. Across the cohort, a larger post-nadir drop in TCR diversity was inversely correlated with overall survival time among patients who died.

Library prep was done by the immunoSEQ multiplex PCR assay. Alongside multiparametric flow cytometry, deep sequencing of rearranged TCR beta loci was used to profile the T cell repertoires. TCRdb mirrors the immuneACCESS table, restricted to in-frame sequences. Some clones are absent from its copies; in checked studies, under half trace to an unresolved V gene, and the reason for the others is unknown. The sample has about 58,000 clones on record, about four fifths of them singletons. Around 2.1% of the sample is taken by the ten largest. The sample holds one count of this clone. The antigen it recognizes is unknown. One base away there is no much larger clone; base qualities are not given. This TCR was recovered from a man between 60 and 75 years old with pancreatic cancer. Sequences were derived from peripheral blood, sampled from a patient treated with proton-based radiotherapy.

CDR3 loop: CASSPLGQDNEQFF. The DNA is as follows: TGTGCCAGCAGTCCTCTGGGACAGGACAATGAGCAGTTCTTC. The chain uses TRBV28 and TRBJ2-1, with 8 middle bases fitting TRBD1. CDR1 MDHEN and CDR2 SYDVKM were looked up in the germline V gene. The CDR3 starts with the cysteine, ends with the phenylalanine, and has 14 residues. Only the CDR3 DNA stays, 42 bases, in frame from base 1. Trimming takes 5 bases off V and 5 bases off J; junction bases not matched to a gene: 5.